This passage covers 26 T cell receptor beta chains from one sample sequenced in a study of HIV-infected patients and healthy controls. One entry per CDR3 protein, called by TCRdb with MiXCR from the 5' RACE reads. The sample lists 18,000 or so distinct CDR3 sequences; about 19% were seen once. The sequencing input was CD8+ T cells from blood. These receptors all stem from a human donor in good health.

This clonotype was detected once. This sequence joins TRBV24-1 and TRBJ1-2; no reliable D call. The germline V and J ends were trimmed by 6 bases and 5 bases, with 12 bases remaining between them. The CDR3 runs 13 residues. In germline, CDR1 is KGHDR, CDR2 SFDVKD. The CDR3 is CATSRGPKYGYTF. The DNA of the CDR3 is TGTGCCACCAGTAGAGGACCGAAATATGGCTACACCTTC.

The V gene is TRBV27, the J gene TRBJ2-3, with 7 bases lining up with TRBD2. The CDR3 loop spans 14 amino acids. Germline values: CDR1 MNHEY, CDR2 SMNVEV (reference sequence). V lost 7 bases to trimming and J lost 4 bases; unmatched junction nucleotides: 8. As DNA, the CDR3 is TGTGCCAGCACCCCCCTAGGGAGGGCAGATACGCAGTATTTT. It encodes CASTPLGRADTQYF.

This clonotype was seen more than once but under ten times. The genes are TRBV7-9 and TRBJ2-5; D remains unclear. Trimming took 5 bases from V and 5 from J, leaving 12 bases between them. The CDR3 consists of 13 residues. Germline V gene sequence: CDR1 SEHNR, CDR2 FQNEAQ (reference sequence). Here the CDR3 reads CASSPGLQETQYF. The CDR3 DNA sequence: TGTGCCAGCAGCCCAGGTCTTCAGGAGACCCAGTACTTC.

In this sample, this clonotype turned up many times. The chain employs TRBV6-6 and TRBJ1-1; 7 bases are shared with TRBD1. Germline trimming cut 6 bases from V and 1 base from J; bases unmatched to any gene: 5. The length of the CDR3 is 14 residues. Per germline, CDR1 MNHNY and CDR2 SVGAGI (reference sequence). This CDR3 reads CASRPGGSNTEAFF. CDR3 in DNA: TGTGCCAGCAGGCCAGGGGGGTCGAACACTGAAGCTTTCTTT.

The chain carries TRBV5-5 and TRBJ1-5, with 8 bases matching TRBD1. Trimming at V came to 4 bases and at J to 1 base, leaving 4 bases not matched to a gene. The germline gives CDR1 SGHKS, CDR2 YYEKEE (reference sequence). The CDR3 is 15 residues long. This chain's CDR3 is CASSLRTGSNQPQHF. The CDR3 nucleotides read TGTGCCAGCAGCCTACGGACAGGGAGCAATCAGCCCCAGCATTTT.

This clonotype was seen only a few times. The chain has TRBV19 and TRBJ2-7; 14 bases fit TRBD2. CDR1 and CDR2 (germline): LNHDA, SQIVND (reference sequence). Losses at the gene ends were 8 bases for V and 6 bases for J; bases not matched to a gene: 12. The CDR3 spans 16 residues. The CDR3 coding sequence is TGTGCCAGTGGCCAAGGGACTAGCGGGAGTACTACCGAGCAGTACTTC. As protein: CASGQGTSGSTTEQYF.

The chain uses TRBV7-3 and TRBJ1-5; D might be TRBD1 (6 bases). V shed 4 bases and J shed 5 bases, with 12 bases lying between them. The CDR3 runs to 14 residues. CDR1 is SGHTA, CDR2 FQGTGA, per germline. This chain's CDR3 is CASSCRQDHQPQHF. The CDR3 nucleotides read TGTGCCAGCAGCTGCAGACAGGACCATCAGCCCCAGCATTTT. The full variable domain, rest sourced from reference TRBV7-3 and TRBJ1-5, is GAGVSQTPSNKVTEKGKYVELRCDPISGHTALYWYRQSLGQGPEFLIYFQGTGAADDSGLPNDRFFAVRPEGSVSTLKIQRTERGDSAVYLCASSCRQDHQPQHFGDGTRLSIL.

The chain carries TRBV25-1 and TRBJ2-1; D might be TRBD2 (6 bases). V gave up 6 bases and J gave up 0 bases, with 15 bases separating them. The CDR3 has 16 amino acids. Per the germline V gene, CDR1 is MGHDK and CDR2 is SYGVNS. The CDR3 reads CASRVSSASSYNEQFF. As DNA, the CDR3 is TGTGCCAGCAGGGTATCTAGCGCGAGCTCCTACAATGAGCAGTTCTTC.

The chain couples TRBV30 to TRBJ1-1, with D unresolved. This CDR3 is built from 14 residues. Trimming removed 0 bases at V and 2 bases at J, with 10 bases between. CDR1 is GTSNPN and CDR2 is SVGIG in the germline V gene (reference sequence). CDR3 protein: CAWSVVRGNTEAFF. The CDR3 DNA reads as TGTGCCTGGAGTGTAGTTCGGGGAAACACTGAAGCTTTCTTT.

This clonotype was picked up a small number of times. This chain joins TRBV28 and TRBJ2-7; no reliable D call. CDR3 length: 14 residues. Germline V gene data show CDR1 as MDHEN and CDR2 as SYDVKM. With 3 bases removed from V and 4 bases from J, the gap between germline ends came to 13 bases. The CDR3 coding sequence is TGTGCCAGCAGTTTCGTCGGTAACCGTTACGAGCAGTACTTC. Protein sequence: CASSFVGNRYEQYF.

The chain joins TRBV6-5 to TRBJ2-2; D gene unclear. V was cut by 1 base and J by 1 base, with 13 bases left in between. CDR3 length: 17 residues. Germline CDR1 and CDR2: MNHEY and SVGAGI. This CDR3 is CASSYWAGPQNTGELFF. CDR3 DNA sequence: TGTGCCAGCAGTTACTGGGCCGGACCCCAGAACACCGGGGAGCTGTTTTTT.

This clonotype has ten or more counts. V usage is TRBV9 and J usage is TRBJ2-3; no firm D call. The CDR3 has 12 residues. Germline CDR1 reads SGDLS; CDR2 reads YYNGEE. Trimming pared 3 bases from V and 4 bases from J, leaving 6 bases between. The CDR3 loop is CASSGAPDTQYF. The CDR3 DNA sequence: TGTGCCAGCAGCGGAGCCCCAGATACGCAGTATTTT.

This CDR3 reads CASSWGPSYNEQFF. The CDR3 DNA reads TGTGCCAGCAGTTGGGGTCCGTCCTACAATGAGCAGTTCTTC. This chain joins TRBV12-3 or TRBV12-4 and TRBJ2-1; D unclear. Trimming removed 4 bases from V and 1 base from J, with 8 bases in between. This CDR3 spans 14 amino acids.

The table lists this clonotype with many counts. The chain couples TRBV9 to TRBJ2-7; D not resolved. CDR3 length: 15 residues. CDR1 and CDR2 (germline): SGDLS, YYNGEE. V was clipped by 0 bases and J by 5 bases, with 15 bases between them. The CDR3, as DNA: TGTGCCAGCAGCGTAGGTACCACGGTTCTAGACGAGCAGTACTTC. This translates into CASSVGTTVLDEQYF. Looking up the rest from reference TRBV9 and TRBJ2-7 gives the full variable domain: DSGVTQTPKHLITATGQRVTLRCSPRSGDLSVYWYQQSLDQGLQFLIQYYNGEERAKGNILERFSAQQFPDLHSELNLSSLELGDSALYFCASSVGTTVLDEQYFGPGTRLTVT.

The gene calls are TRBV4-3 and TRBJ2-3; TRBD2 matches 8 bases. This CDR3 region has 15 residues. The germline V gene encodes CDR1 LGHNA and CDR2 YSLEER. V dropped 1 base and J dropped 5; count of bases not matched to a gene: 5. The CDR3 DNA is TGCGCCAGCAGCCAAGTGGGCGCGGGGGGAGATACGCAGTATTTT. This sequence encodes CASSQVGAGGDTQYF.

This clonotype has just a few counts. This chain connects TRBV6-6 to TRBJ1-6; TRBD1 is a possible D gene (5 bases). This CDR3 is 16 amino acids long. Trimming stripped 6 bases from V and 9 bases from J, with 21 bases between. Germline V CDR1 and CDR2: MNHNY, SVGAGI (reference sequence). The CDR3 here is CASSLEPGPEGSPLHF. The CDR3 coding sequence is TGTGCCAGCAGCTTAGAACCGGGACCAGAGGGTTCACCCCTCCACTTT.

The CDR3 region has the DNA TGTGCCTGGAGTATGACCCCAGGGTACAATCAGCCCCAGCATTTT. It specifies CAWSMTPGYNQPQHF. J is TRBJ1-5 and V is TRBV30; possible D gene TRBD1, 5 bases. V lost 2 bases to trimming and J lost 3 bases, with 14 bases between them. This CDR3 is 15 amino acids long. Germline values: CDR1 GTSNPN, CDR2 SVGIG (reference sequence).

In its sample, this clonotype was seen many times. The gene calls are TRBV15 and TRBJ1-5; D possibly corresponds to TRBD1 (5 bases). V lost 5 bases, J lost 1 base, and 9 bases lay in between. The germline V gene encodes CDR1 LNHNV and CDR2 YYDKDF (reference sequence). The CDR3 loop spans 14 amino acids. CDR3 DNA: TGTGCCACCAGCGGACGGGGGAGCAATCAGCCCCAGCATTTT. It codes for CATSGRGSNQPQHF.

The chain is built from TRBV19 and TRBJ1-4; the D gene is possibly TRBD1 (6 bases). V lost 7 bases, J lost 0 bases, and 18 bases lay in between. The CDR3 is 17 residues long. Germline assignment: CDR1 LNHDA and CDR2 SQIVND (reference sequence). DNA for the CDR3: TGTGCCAGTACTGGGGGCAGGAGCCGGGCAACTAATGAAAAACTGTTTTTT. Its protein product is CASTGGRSRATNEKLFF.

This clonotype appeared a few times. The chain has TRBV5-1 and TRBJ1-2; D might be TRBD1 (5 bases). With 0 bases removed from V and 2 bases from J, the gap between germline ends came to 14 bases. The CDR3 runs to 16 residues. Germline V gene lookup returns CDR1 SGHRS and CDR2 YFSETQ. CDR3 DNA sequence: TGCGCCAGCAGCTTGGAGGCAGGGTGGAACAACTATGGCTACACCTTC. Its translation: CASSLEAGWNNYGYTF.

This clonotype was detected ten times or more. The chain joins TRBV6-1 to TRBJ1-5, with a tentative D call TRBD1 (6 bases). This CDR3 comprises 15 residues. In germline, CDR1 is MNHNS, CDR2 SASEGT. V lost 3 bases to trimming and J lost 3 bases, with 12 bases between them. The CDR3 DNA reads as TGTGCCAGCAGTGAGTTGACAGGCGACAATCAGCCCCAGCATTTT. Its protein product is CASSELTGDNQPQHF.

The chain couples TRBV6-1 to TRBJ1-1; 8 bases line up with TRBD1. The germline gives CDR1 MNHNS, CDR2 SASEGT. This CDR3 has 16 amino acids. J lost 5 bases, V lost 2 bases, and 10 bases had no gene match. CDR3 coding DNA: TGTGCCAGCAGTGAACTCCCAGGGGGCTTGGGTACTGAAGCTTTCTTT. Amino acid sequence: CASSELPGGLGTEAFF.

This clonotype was detected only a few times. The chain combines TRBV29-1 with TRBJ1-2; D not certain. V lost 7 bases and J 4 bases, leaving 16 bases between the germline ends. Germline V CDR1 and CDR2: SQVTM, ANQGSEA. The CDR3 contains 13 residues. The CDR3 coding sequence is TGCAGCGGGATAACTGAGGCGTCCTATGGCTACACCTTC. This codes for CSGITEASYGYTF.

This clonotype is termed medium-sized. The DNA for the CDR3 is TGCAGTGCTAGTGTGGCGGGAGGATTCTACGAGCAGTACTTC. Its translation is CSASVAGGFYEQYF. The genes are TRBV20-1 and TRBJ2-7; 8 nucleotides match TRBD2. The CDR3 has 14 amino acids. CDR1 is DFQATT, CDR2 SNEGSKA, per germline (reference sequence). J lost 3 bases, V lost 3 bases, and 7 bases had no gene match.

The genes are TRBV20-1 and TRBJ1-2, with unresolved D. The V and J ends lost 4 bases and 5 bases respectively, with 17 bases between them. There are 14 residues in the CDR3. Looked up from germline, CDR1 is DFQATT and CDR2 is SNEGSKA (reference sequence). CDR3: CSANHGEPLYGYTF. CDR3 in DNA: TGCAGTGCTAACCACGGAGAGCCATTGTATGGCTACACCTTC.

Many counts were recorded for this clonotype. CDR3 bases: TGTGCCACCAGCAGAGATGAAACCGAATTGAGCCTGGACACTGAAGCTTTCTTT. Residues: CATSRDETELSLDTEAFF. V is TRBV15 and J is TRBJ1-1, with D unclear. Per the germline V gene, CDR1 is LNHNV and CDR2 is YYDKDF (reference sequence). CDR3 length: 18 amino acids. Trimming cost V 0 bases and J 3 bases, with 20 bases left between them.